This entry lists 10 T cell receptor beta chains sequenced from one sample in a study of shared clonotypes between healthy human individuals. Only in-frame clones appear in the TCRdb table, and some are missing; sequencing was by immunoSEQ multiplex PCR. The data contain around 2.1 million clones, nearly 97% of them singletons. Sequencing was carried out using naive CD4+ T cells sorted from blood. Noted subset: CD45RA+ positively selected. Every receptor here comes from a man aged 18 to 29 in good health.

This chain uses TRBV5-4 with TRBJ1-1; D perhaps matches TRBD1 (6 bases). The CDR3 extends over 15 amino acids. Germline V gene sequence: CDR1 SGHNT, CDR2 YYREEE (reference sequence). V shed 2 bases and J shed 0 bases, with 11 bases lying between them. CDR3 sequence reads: CASSFPDRVNTEAFF. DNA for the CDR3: TGTGCCAGCAGCTTTCCGGACAGAGTGAACACTGAAGCTTTCTTT.

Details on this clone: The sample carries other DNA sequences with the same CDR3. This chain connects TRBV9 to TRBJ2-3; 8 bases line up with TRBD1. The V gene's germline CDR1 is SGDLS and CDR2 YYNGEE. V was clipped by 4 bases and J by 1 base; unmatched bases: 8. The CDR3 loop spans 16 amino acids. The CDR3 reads CASSPAGGGGTDTQYF. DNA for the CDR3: TGTGCCAGCAGCCCAGCAGGGGGCGGGGGCACAGATACGCAGTATTTT.

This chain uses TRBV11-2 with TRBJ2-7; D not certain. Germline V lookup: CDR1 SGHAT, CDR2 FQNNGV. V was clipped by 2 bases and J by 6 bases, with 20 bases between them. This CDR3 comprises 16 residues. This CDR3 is CASSLLFGGKVTEQYF. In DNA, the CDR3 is TGTGCCAGCAGCTTACTCTTTGGTGGGAAGGTGACCGAGCAGTACTTC. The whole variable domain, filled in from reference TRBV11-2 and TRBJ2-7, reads EAGVAQSPRYKIIEKRQSVAFWCNPISGHATLYWYQQILGQGPKLLIQFQNNGVVDDSQLPKDRFSAERLKGVDSTLKIQPAKLEDSAVYLCASSLLFGGKVTEQYFGPGTRLTVT.

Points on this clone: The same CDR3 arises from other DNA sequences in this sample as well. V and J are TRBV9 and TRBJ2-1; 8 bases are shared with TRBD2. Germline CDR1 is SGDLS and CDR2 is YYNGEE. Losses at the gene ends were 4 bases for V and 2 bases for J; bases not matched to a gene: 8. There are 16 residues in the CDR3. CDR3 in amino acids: CASSPQAGVTYNEQFF. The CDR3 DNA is TGTGCCAGCAGCCCGCAAGCGGGAGTCACCTACAATGAGCAGTTCTTC.

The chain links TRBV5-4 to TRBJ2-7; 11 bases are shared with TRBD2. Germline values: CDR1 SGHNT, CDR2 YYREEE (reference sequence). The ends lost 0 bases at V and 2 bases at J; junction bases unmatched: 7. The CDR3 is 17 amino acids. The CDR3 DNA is TGTGCCAGCAGCTTGGATTCTAGCGGGGGGCTTGCCTACGAGCAGTACTTC. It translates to CASSLDSSGGLAYEQYF.

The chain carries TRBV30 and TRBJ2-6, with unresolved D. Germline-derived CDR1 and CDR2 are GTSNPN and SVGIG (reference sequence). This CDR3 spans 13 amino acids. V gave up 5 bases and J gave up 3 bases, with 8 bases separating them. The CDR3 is CAWGSGGANVLTF. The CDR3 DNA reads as TGTGCCTGGGGCAGTGGTGGGGCCAACGTCCTGACTTTC. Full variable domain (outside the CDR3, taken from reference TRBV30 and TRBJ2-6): SQTIHQWPATLVQPVGSPLSLECTVEGTSNPNLYWYRQAAGRGLQLLFYSVGIGQISSEVPQNLSASRPQDRQFILSSKKLLLSDSGFYLCAWGSGGANVLTFGAGSRLTVL.

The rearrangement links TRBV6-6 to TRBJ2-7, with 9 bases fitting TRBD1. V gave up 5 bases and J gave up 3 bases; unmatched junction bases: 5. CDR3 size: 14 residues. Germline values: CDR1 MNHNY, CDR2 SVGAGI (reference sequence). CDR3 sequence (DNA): TGTGCCAGCAGTCCACGACAGGGGGACTACGAGCAGTACTTC. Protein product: CASSPRQGDYEQYF.

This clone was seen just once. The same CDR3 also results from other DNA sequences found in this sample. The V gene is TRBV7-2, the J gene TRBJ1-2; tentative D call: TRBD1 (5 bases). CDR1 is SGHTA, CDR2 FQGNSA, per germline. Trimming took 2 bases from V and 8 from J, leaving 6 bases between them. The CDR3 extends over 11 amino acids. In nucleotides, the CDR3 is TGTGCCAGCAGCTTACGGGGGGGCTACACCTTC. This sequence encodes CASSLRGGYTF.

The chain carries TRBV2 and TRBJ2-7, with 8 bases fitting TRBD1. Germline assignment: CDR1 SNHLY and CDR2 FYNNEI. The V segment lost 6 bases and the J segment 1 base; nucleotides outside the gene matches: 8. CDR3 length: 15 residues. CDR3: CASSLGTGGSYEQYF. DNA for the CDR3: TGTGCCAGCAGCCTAGGCACAGGGGGGTCCTACGAGCAGTACTTC. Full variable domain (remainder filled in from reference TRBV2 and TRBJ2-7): EPEVTQTPSHQVTQMGQEVILRCVPISNHLYFYWYRQILGQKVEFLVSFYNNEISEKSEIFDDQFSVERPDGSNFTLKIRSTKLEDSAMYFCASSLGTGGSYEQYFGPGTRLTVT.

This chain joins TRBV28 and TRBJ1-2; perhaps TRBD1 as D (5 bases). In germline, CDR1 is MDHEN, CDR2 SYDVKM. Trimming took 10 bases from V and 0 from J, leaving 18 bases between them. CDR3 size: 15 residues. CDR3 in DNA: TGTGCCACCCAAGGAGGGACCGTGTCTAACTATGGCTACACCTTC. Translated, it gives CATQGGTVSNYGYTF.